Presented here are 17 T cell receptor beta chains from one specimen sequenced in a study of a mutant IDH1 vaccine in newly diagnosed glioma. The time point denotes: week 23, last vaccination. A 20-mer mutant IDH1 peptide at 300 ug was injected subcutaneously with topical imiquimod. Profiling relied on immunoSEQ multiplex PCR, and the TCRdb table lists in-frame clones only, not all of them. The repertoire includes approximately 50,000 clones, 85% to 90% of them detected once, and around 1.3% sits in the top ten. These receptors are not linked to any known antigen. Sequencing was performed on PBMCs, taken from a glioma patient whose treatment included an IDH1 peptide vaccine. The origin of the receptors is a man between 40 and 49 years old with glioma.

This chain joins TRBV4-1 and TRBJ2-7, with D perhaps matching TRBD1 or TRBD2 (5 bases each). The CDR3 is made up of 13 amino acids. Trimming removed 0 bases at V and 7 bases at J, with 10 bases between. Germline lookup yields CDR1 MGHRA and CDR2 YSYEKL. This chain's CDR3 is CASSQDGDGEQYF. CDR3 nucleotide sequence: TGCGCCAGCAGCCAAGACGGGGACGGGGAGCAGTACTTC.

This sequence joins TRBV6-5 and TRBJ1-2, with D unclear. Germline-derived CDR1 and CDR2 are MNHEY and SVGAGI. The CDR3 totals 11 residues. Trimming stripped 7 bases from V and 4 bases from J, with 7 bases between. As DNA, the CDR3 is TGTGCCAGCACAGGAGCCTATGGCTACACCTTC. Translated, it gives CASTGAYGYTF.

The chain employs TRBV18 and TRBJ1-3, with D unclear. V lost 1 base and J 2 bases, leaving 6 bases between the germline ends. The germline V gene encodes CDR1 KGHSH and CDR2 LQKENI. The CDR3 covers 14 residues. The chain's CDR3 is CASSPRLAGNTIYF. The CDR3 nucleotides read TGTGCCAGCTCACCACGGCTGGCTGGAAACACCATATATTTT.

The chain links TRBV2 to TRBJ2-5; possible D gene TRBD1, 5 bases. Germline V gene data show CDR1 as SNHLY and CDR2 as FYNNEI. The V and J ends lost 7 bases and 5 bases respectively, with 14 bases between them. The CDR3 has 13 amino acids. The CDR3 region is CASTKDRGETQYF. DNA for the CDR3: TGTGCCAGCACCAAAGACAGAGGCGAGACCCAGTACTTC.

The rearrangement links TRBV6-6 to TRBJ2-5; 7 nucleotides line up with TRBD2. The germline V gene encodes CDR1 MNHNY and CDR2 SVGAGI (reference sequence). The CDR3 has 14 amino acids. V trimming: 1 base; J trimming: 5 bases; junction bases outside the gene matches: 4. The CDR3 nucleotides are TGTGCCAGCAGTTACTGGGGGGGAAAGGAGACCCAGTACTTC. Translated, it gives CASSYWGGKETQYF.

This chain joins TRBV5-3 and TRBJ2-7, with D perhaps matching TRBD1 or TRBD2 (5 bases each). TRBV5-3 is an open reading frame, and its role is uncertain. The CDR3 loop spans 14 amino acids. With 1 base removed from V and 9 bases from J, the gap between germline ends came to 17 bases. CDR3 amino acids: CARSLHRDPLWQYF. CDR3 nucleotides: TGTGCCAGAAGCTTGCACCGGGACCCTCTTTGGCAGTACTTC.

The rearrangement links TRBV19 to TRBJ1-3, with 7 bases identical to TRBD1. The trim removed 5 bases at V and 0 bases at J, leaving 4 bases unmatched. Germline V gene lookup returns CDR1 LNHDA and CDR2 SQIVND (reference sequence). This CDR3 contains 15 residues. As DNA, the CDR3 is TGTGCCAGTAGTTTCCGGACAGGCTCTGGAAACACCATATATTTT. Its protein product is CASSFRTGSGNTIYF.

The chain combines TRBV6-6 with TRBJ2-2, with D hard to call. Germline V CDR1 and CDR2: MNHNY, SVGAGI (reference sequence). This CDR3 contains 9 residues. Trimming left V 6 bases short and J 13 bases short, with 6 bases between. The CDR3 is CASSPGLFF. The CDR3 DNA reads TGTGCCAGCAGCCCCGGGCTGTTTTTT.

The chain has TRBV4-1 and TRBJ2-4, with 12 nucleotides matching TRBD1. Germline V gene lookup returns CDR1 MGHRA and CDR2 YSYEKL. The CDR3 totals 16 residues. After removal of 4 bases from V and 8 bases from J, the junction contained 9 bases not matched to a gene. CDR3 region: CASSLPGTGGMDIQYF. In nucleotides, the CDR3 is TGCGCCAGCAGCCTCCCCGGGACAGGGGGCATGGACATTCAGTACTTC.

The V call is TRBV5-6, the J call TRBJ1-3; 7 bases match TRBD1. With V trimmed by 1 base and J by 2 bases, 0 bases remained unmatched. The CDR3 runs to 14 residues. Germline-derived CDR1 and CDR2 are SGHDT and YYEEEE. CDR3 nucleotide sequence: TGTGCCAGCAGCTTGACAGGGGCTGGAAACACCATATATTTT. Its protein is CASSLTGAGNTIYF.

The chain is built from TRBV28 and TRBJ1-1; D call uncertain. The CDR3 contains 14 residues. Germline-derived CDR1 and CDR2 are MDHEN and SYDVKM. Trimming left V 2 bases short and J 1 base short, with 8 bases between. CDR3 DNA: TGTGCCAGCAGTTTACCCACACCGAACACTGAAGCTTTCTTT. Translated: CASSLPTPNTEAFF.

V usage is TRBV6-6 and J usage is TRBJ2-7; TRBD1 aligns across 8 bases. The V segment lost 6 bases and the J segment 4 bases; nucleotides outside the gene matches: 11. In germline, CDR1 is MNHNY, CDR2 SVGAGI (reference sequence). This CDR3 has 15 amino acids. The CDR3 sequence: CASSLRQGLRYEQYF. The CDR3 DNA follows: TGTGCCAGCAGCCTTAGACAGGGGTTACGTTACGAGCAGTACTTC.

V usage is TRBV5-6 and J usage is TRBJ2-5; 7 bases agree with TRBD1. Looked up from germline, CDR1 is SGHDT and CDR2 is YYEEEE. V shed 4 bases and J 4 bases; nucleotides not matched to a gene: 4. The CDR3 is made up of 13 amino acids. The chain's CDR3 is CASSATGTETQYF. The CDR3 nucleotides read TGTGCCAGCAGCGCGACAGGGACAGAGACCCAGTACTTC.

This clone was observed a handful of times. V gene TRBV12-5 combines with J gene TRBJ2-1; weak D call: TRBD1 (6 bases). Trimming took off 7 bases at V and 8 bases at J, with 15 bases between the two ends. This CDR3 region has 13 residues. Germline assignment: CDR1 LGHNT and CDR2 FRNRAP. CDR3 in DNA: TGTGCTAGTGCACCCAGGGGCTTCGATGAGCAGTTCTTC. Translated, it gives CASAPRGFDEQFF.

V and J are TRBV9 and TRBJ2-1; 13 positions match TRBD2. Germline CDR1 reads SGDLS; CDR2 reads YYNGEE. The CDR3 spans 16 residues. Trimming removed 6 bases from V and 1 base from J; junction bases left unmatched: 4. Here the CDR3 reads CASTRTSGSSYNEQFF. The DNA for the CDR3 is TGTGCCAGCACGCGGACTAGCGGGAGTTCCTACAATGAGCAGTTCTTC.

The J gene is TRBJ1-5, the V gene TRBV6-5; unclear D gene. Per germline, CDR1 MNHEY and CDR2 SVGAGI. Trimming shortened V by 3 bases and J by 0 bases, and 3 bases separated the two germline ends. This CDR3 is built from 13 residues. The CDR3 loop reads CASSYNSNQPQHF. The CDR3 DNA reads as TGTGCCAGCAGTTATAATAGCAATCAGCCCCAGCATTTT.

The chain links TRBV9 to TRBJ2-6; 10 nucleotides match TRBD2. Germline-derived CDR1 and CDR2 are SGDLS and YYNGEE. The CDR3 loop spans 18 amino acids. The V and J ends lost 3 bases and 0 bases, in that order; junction bases with no gene match: 6. This CDR3 reads CASSAKREGSSGANVLTF. DNA for the CDR3: TGTGCCAGCAGCGCCAAGCGGGAGGGCAGCTCTGGGGCCAACGTCCTGACTTTC.